This entry lists 29 T cell receptor beta chains sequenced from one sample in a study of chemoradiotherapy in HPV16-positive cancers. Clones were read by immunoSEQ multiplex PCR, and TCRdb kept only the in-frame ones, dropping some. Of about 36,000 clones listed, 92% are singletons. The specimen comprised blood, sampled from a patient who underwent chemoradiotherapy. The receptor set was obtained from a human donor with HPV-associated anogenital cancer.

The chain carries TRBV7-2 and TRBJ2-7, with 8 bases fitting TRBD2. The CDR3 runs to 14 residues. With V trimmed by 4 bases and J by 3 bases, 5 bases remained unmatched. The germline V gene has CDR1 SGHTA and CDR2 FQGNSA. The CDR3, as DNA: TGTGCCAGCAGCTCAAGGACTAGCAGCTACGAGCAGTACTTC. Translation: CASSSRTSSYEQYF.

The V and J genes are TRBV6-1 and TRBJ1-2; D is possibly TRBD1 (5 bases). This CDR3 is built from 14 residues. V dropped 2 bases and J dropped 8 bases, with 15 bases sitting between them. The germline V gene encodes CDR1 MNHNS and CDR2 SASEGT. The CDR3 sequence: CASSELEGKLGYTF. As DNA, the CDR3 is TGTGCCAGCAGTGAACTGGAGGGGAAGTTAGGCTACACCTTC.

The genes are TRBV6-1 and TRBJ1-5; TRBD1 matches 7 bases. The CDR3 runs to 15 residues. Germline CDR1 MNHNS, CDR2 SASEGT. V dropped 6 bases and J dropped 5; count of bases not matched to a gene: 10. The CDR3 bases are TGTGCCAGCAGCTCCTCGACAGGGACGGATCAGCCCCAGCATTTT. Translated: CASSSSTGTDQPQHF.

V is TRBV30 and J is TRBJ2-3; TRBD1 matches at 7 bases. This CDR3 is 13 amino acids long. In germline, CDR1 is GTSNPN, CDR2 SVGIG (reference sequence). The ends lost 2 bases at V and 5 bases at J; junction bases unmatched: 4. The CDR3 is CAWSNNRGDTQYF. DNA for the CDR3: TGTGCCTGGAGTAACAACAGGGGAGATACGCAGTATTTT.

The chain has TRBV5-5 and TRBJ1-3, with D uncertain. Germline CDR1 is SGHKS and CDR2 is YYEKEE (reference sequence). V was trimmed by 5 bases and J by 0 bases, leaving 12 bases between them. The CDR3 loop spans 15 amino acids. The CDR3: CASRLRGTSGNTIYF. Here the CDR3 DNA reads TGTGCCAGCAGATTGAGAGGAACCTCTGGAAACACCATATATTTT.

The chain links TRBV2 to TRBJ2-2, with D perhaps matching TRBD1 (5 bases). The germline V gene has CDR1 SNHLY and CDR2 FYNNEI. V was shortened by 7 bases and J by 0 bases, with 12 bases between the two germline ends. This CDR3 is built from 15 residues. CDR3: CASKPGIANTGELFF. The DNA for the CDR3 is TGTGCCAGCAAACCAGGGATTGCGAACACCGGGGAGCTGTTTTTT.

CDR3 residues: CATSRAGGLSPYEQYF. CDR3 sequence (DNA): TGTGCCACCAGCAGAGCGGGGGGGCTAAGTCCCTACGAGCAGTACTTC. The chain recombines TRBV15 with TRBJ2-7; the match to TRBD2 covers 8 bases. V lost 1 base, J lost 2 bases, and 7 bases stayed unmatched. CDR1 LNHNV and CDR2 YYDKDF come from the germline V gene (reference sequence). The CDR3 has 16 residues.

The chain joins TRBV7-2 to TRBJ1-4; no definite D call. Per the germline V gene, CDR1 is SGHTA and CDR2 is FQGNSA. The ends were cut back, 1 base at V and 7 bases at J, with 13 bases in the middle. This CDR3 region has 15 residues. The CDR3 protein is CASSLEFGRTEKLFF. In nucleotides, the CDR3 is TGTGCCAGCAGCTTAGAGTTTGGCAGAACTGAAAAACTGTTTTTT.

J is TRBJ1-2 and V is TRBV6-6; D might be TRBD1 (6 bases). This CDR3 is built from 14 residues. Germline V lookup: CDR1 MNHNY, CDR2 SVGAGI (reference sequence). V was trimmed by 5 bases and J by 7 bases, leaving 17 bases between them. The CDR3 sequence: CASSKQGAGGGYTF. Written as DNA, the CDR3 is TGTGCCAGCAGTAAACAGGGAGCGGGAGGTGGCTACACCTTC.

This clone was recorded a few times. The rearrangement joins TRBV9 to TRBJ1-2; tentative D call: TRBD1 (6 bases). This CDR3 spans 16 amino acids. Germline values: CDR1 SGDLS, CDR2 YYNGEE. Trimming cost V 0 bases and J 7 bases, with 19 bases left between them. The CDR3 sequence is CASSVASPGRGSGYTF. The CDR3 bases are TGTGCCAGCAGCGTAGCTTCGCCGGGCAGGGGCTCTGGCTACACCTTC.

There are a few counts of this clone. This chain joins TRBV9 and TRBJ2-3, with D maybe TRBD1 (5 bases). V was trimmed by 3 bases and J by 2 bases, leaving 16 bases between them. This CDR3 comprises 16 residues. Germline V gene lookup returns CDR1 SGDLS and CDR2 YYNGEE. CDR3 region: CASSAHHGRATDTQYF. The DNA for the CDR3 is TGTGCCAGCAGCGCCCATCACGGCAGGGCCACAGATACGCAGTATTTT.

V gene TRBV5-4 combines with J gene TRBJ2-7, with D possibly being TRBD1 (6 bases). Trimming took off 4 bases at V and 2 bases at J, with 13 bases between the two ends. Germline CDR1 SGHNT, CDR2 YYREEE (reference sequence). The CDR3 consists of 14 residues. CDR3 sequence (DNA): TGTGCCAGCAGCCCAGAGGACAGACCCTACGAGCAGTACTTC. It yields the protein CASSPEDRPYEQYF. Supplemented by reference TRBV5-4 and TRBJ2-7, the full variable domain reads ETGVTQSPTHLIKTRGQQVTLRCSSQSGHNTVSWYQQALGQGPQFIFQYYREEENGRGNFPPRFSGLQFPNYSSELNVNALELDDSALYLCASSPEDRPYEQYFGPGTRLTVT.

The rearrangement joins TRBV11-3 to TRBJ1-1, with a tentative D call TRBD1 (6 bases). Deletions cut 5 bases from V and 10 bases from J, with 14 bases between. Per germline, CDR1 SGHNT and CDR2 YENEEA. The CDR3 runs 12 residues. The CDR3 nucleotides are TGTGCCAGCAGCCAAACAGGGAGGGTAGCTTTCTTT. Translated: CASSQTGRVAFF.

CDR3 bases: TGTGCCAGCAGCTTGTTAGCGGGGGGGCAAGATACGCAGTATTTT. This codes for CASSLLAGGQDTQYF. This chain joins TRBV5-5 and TRBJ2-3; TRBD2 aligns across 11 bases. CDR1 and CDR2 (germline): SGHKS, YYEKEE (reference sequence). V trimming: 1 base; J trimming: 5 bases; junction bases outside the gene matches: 3. The CDR3 consists of 15 residues.

The V gene is TRBV21-1, the J gene TRBJ1-1; TRBD1 is the table's D call and was not checked against the DNA. TRBV21-1 is assigned pseudogene status. The CDR3 contains 18 residues. CDR3 nucleotides: TGTGCCAGCAGTTCCGGGACAGAGGGCCGATACCTTAACACTGAAGCTTTCTTT. This encodes CASSSGTEGRYLNTEAFF.

This chain joins TRBV4-3 and TRBJ1-2, with D perhaps matching TRBD1 (5 bases). V was trimmed by 2 bases and J by 3 bases, leaving 10 bases between them. The CDR3 consists of 14 residues. Germline V gives CDR1 LGHNA, CDR2 YSLEER. The CDR3 nucleotides read TGCGCCAGCAGCCAACGGGACGCAGACTATGGCTACACCTTC. Amino acid sequence: CASSQRDADYGYTF.

For the CDR3, the DNA is TGCGCCAGCAGCCGGTTACTAGCGGGGGGCGAACATGAGCAGTTCTTC. Translated: CASSRLLAGGEHEQFF. The chain combines TRBV4-1 with TRBJ2-1; 12 positions agree with TRBD2. The CDR3 runs to 16 residues. From germline, CDR1 is MGHRA and CDR2 YSYEKL. J was trimmed by 8 bases and V by 4 bases; bases with no gene match: 9.

For this clone: One end of the junction is discordant with germline, which a read error may explain. This chain uses TRBV4-1 with TRBJ1-1; TRBD1 matches at 7 bases. In germline, CDR1 is MGHRA, CDR2 YSYEKL. CDR3 size: 15 residues. CDR3 protein: CASNQPGTVNTEAFF. For the CDR3, the DNA is TGCGCCAGCAACCAACCCGGGACAGTGAACACTGAAGCTTTCTTT.

The chain employs TRBV4-2 and TRBJ2-5, with 11 positions matching TRBD2. CDR3 length equals 18 residues. V was pared by 3 bases and J by 5 bases, with 14 bases of the junction left unmatched. The V gene's germline CDR1 is LGHNA and CDR2 YNFKEQ. CDR3 coding DNA: TGTGCCAGCAGCCAGGGGGGGACTAGCGGCGGGGGTTGGGAGACCCAGTACTTC. It translates to CASSQGGTSGGGWETQYF.

The rearrangement links TRBV30 to TRBJ1-1; D gene ambiguous. Trimming removed 3 bases from V and 4 bases from J, with 24 bases in between. The CDR3 spans 17 residues. The germline gives CDR1 GTSNPN, CDR2 SVGIG (reference sequence). The CDR3 protein is CAWSDPLTFRVGTEAFF. For the CDR3, the DNA is TGTGCCTGGAGCGACCCTTTAACTTTTAGGGTGGGCACTGAAGCTTTCTTT.

The rearrangement links TRBV11-2 to TRBJ1-2; 8 bases match TRBD1. The junction had 5 bases not matched to a gene; V was cut back by 1 base and J by 13 bases. Germline-derived CDR1 and CDR2 are SGHAT and FQNNGV. CDR3 length equals 12 residues. The CDR3 region has the DNA TGTGCCAGCAGCTTAGCCCGACAGGGGTTCACCTTC. Translating gives CASSLARQGFTF.

This sequence joins TRBV4-1 and TRBJ1-2; a weak D match, TRBD1 (6 bases). V was cut by 3 bases and J by 5 bases, with 13 bases left in between. CDR1 MGHRA and CDR2 YSYEKL come from the germline V gene. The length of the CDR3 is 14 residues. As DNA, the CDR3 is TGCGCCAGCAGCCATTATGGGGGCTTGTATGGCTACACCTTC. It yields the protein CASSHYGGLYGYTF.

This clone showed up just a few times. The chain joins TRBV5-4 to TRBJ1-5; D is perhaps TRBD1 (5 bases). CDR3 length: 13 amino acids. The V gene lost 3 bases and the J gene lost 6 bases, with 10 bases spanning the gap. From germline, CDR1 is SGHNT and CDR2 YYREEE (reference sequence). The CDR3 nucleotides are TGTGCCAGCAGCTCTGAAGGGGTTCAGCCCCAGCATTTT. Encoded protein: CASSSEGVQPQHF.

The chain combines TRBV4-2 with TRBJ2-3; D perhaps matches TRBD2 (6 bases). The germline V and J ends were trimmed by 4 bases and 2 bases, with 19 bases remaining between them. The germline V gene has CDR1 LGHNA and CDR2 YNFKEQ. This CDR3 spans 17 amino acids. Written as DNA, the CDR3 is TGTGCCAGCAGCCCCAGCCGCGGGAATCTAAACACAGATACGCAGTATTTT. Protein: CASSPSRGNLNTDTQYF.

V and J are TRBV30 and TRBJ1-1, with a possible D match to TRBD1 (6 bases). Trimming removed 5 bases at V and 4 bases at J, with 8 bases between. Germline assignment: CDR1 GTSNPN and CDR2 SVGIG (reference sequence). This CDR3 is 11 amino acids long. CDR3 amino acids: CAWSQGTEAFF. CDR3 nucleotides: TGTGCCTGGTCACAGGGCACTGAAGCTTTCTTT.

This chain joins TRBV5-1 and TRBJ2-2, with D tentatively TRBD1 (5 bases). CDR1 and CDR2 (germline): SGHRS, YFSETQ. Trimming pared 1 base from V and 6 bases from J, leaving 10 bases between. The CDR3 runs 14 residues. The CDR3 loop reads CASSLIAGSGELFF. The CDR3 bases are TGCGCCAGCAGCTTGATAGCAGGGTCCGGGGAGCTGTTTTTT.

This sequence joins TRBV7-9 and TRBJ2-7, with D maybe TRBD1 (6 bases). Per germline, CDR1 SEHNR and CDR2 FQNEAQ (reference sequence). The ends were cut back, 4 bases at V and 6 bases at J, with 19 bases in the middle. This CDR3 has 15 residues. The DNA of the CDR3 is TGTGCCAGCAGCTCTAACCGGGACAAAAAACGCGAGCAGTACTTC. It translates to CASSSNRDKKREQYF.

The chain is built from TRBV7-3 and TRBJ1-1; D possibly corresponds to TRBD1 (6 bases). The germline V gene has CDR1 SGHTA and CDR2 FQGTGA. Trimming left V 6 bases short and J 4 bases short, with 12 bases between. CDR3 size: 13 residues. Written as DNA, the CDR3 is TGTGCCAGCAGTCTAACAGGGCCCACTGAAGCTTTCTTT. Its translation is CASSLTGPTEAFF.

The V and J genes are TRBV6-1 and TRBJ2-5; TRBD1 agrees at 7 bases. V dropped 6 bases and J dropped 0; count of bases not matched to a gene: 1. The CDR3 has 13 amino acids. Germline CDR1 reads MNHNS; CDR2 reads SASEGT. In nucleotides, the CDR3 is TGTGCCAGCAGAGGGACAGACCAAGAGACCCAGTACTTC. It yields the protein CASRGTDQETQYF.